This T cell receptor (beta chain) was documented in a study of vaccination and CD4 T cells after COVID-19. Study context: Six males and four females, two Hispanic, made up the convalescents.

Sequencing of the DNA from cultured CD4+ T cells was carried out with the Oncomine TCR Beta short-read assay. TCRdb ran MiXCR on the PCR reads and lists one entry per CDR3 protein. The table includes 16,000 or so distinct CDR3 sequences, roughly 51% detected once. By share, this clonotype counts as large. Antigen: not known. Treatment in this sample: roughly ten-day PBMC culture with coronavirus spike peptide pools or control peptides (ViraFEST assay). After expanding antigen-specific T cells with peptide pools, ViraFEST sequenced their TCRs. The sequence derives from a human donor who had recovered from COVID-19. Sequencing used CD4+ T cells from blood, cultured in vitro.

The CDR3 here is CASSLTPTRRGEVRETQYF. CDR3 in DNA: TGTGCCAGCAGCTTAACGCCTACTAGGAGGGGAGAAGTTCGAGAGACCCAGTACTTC. This chain connects TRBV7-3 to TRBJ2-5, with TRBD2 as a possible D gene (6 bases). Germline CDR1 reads SGHTA; CDR2 reads FQGTGA. This CDR3 region has 19 residues. V was clipped by 0 bases and J by 4 bases, with 24 bases between them.